This paragraph reports one T cell receptor beta chain. As yet, its antigen is unknown. The CDR3 length is 15 residues. The germline V gene encodes CDR1 MNHNS and CDR2 SASEGT. The V end lost 5 bases, the J end lost 0 bases, and 12 bases lay between the germline ends. This specimen belongs to a study of cytomegalovirus exposure and HLA in healthy donors. General study results and limits: Clonal expansion, a later analysis showed, was greater in HLA-associated TCR beta chains than in equally common others. Rarity characterized most TCR sequences, yet some public TCRs appeared in many donors. Later on, an analysis tied around 17,000 TCR beta sequences to HLA alleles at 0.05 false discovery rate.

Absent from the records is this donor's CMV serostatus. PCR was performed using 60 Vbeta and 13 Jbeta primers. TCRdb's table, derived via immunoSEQ multiplex PCR, lists solely in-frame clones and lacks some. The table records about 150,000 clones, approximately 62% of them present only once. The chain joins TRBV6-1 to TRBJ2-3; possible D gene TRBD1, 6 bases. The source of this sequence is a human donor in good health. Sequencing was carried out using PBMCs. DNA for the CDR3: TGTGCCAGCAGTATGAACAGGGCTAGCACAGATACGCAGTATTTT. Amino acids: CASSMNRASTDTQYF.